The clone carrying this T cell receptor beta chain has just a few counts. The antigen is undetermined. The CDR3 runs to 15 residues. Trimming removed 1 base at V and 2 bases at J, with 9 bases between. This sample is part of a study of T-cell reconstitution after alpha-beta-depleted transplantation in children. Study-level points and caveats: The study traced high day-60 TCRbeta diversity in some patients to surviving recipient T cells and thymic progenitors.

This sample's TCRbeta library carried unique molecular identifier barcodes. A single record per CDR3 protein comes from TCRdb applying MiXCR to the PCR reads. The sample yields around 500,000 distinct CDR3 sequences, 20% to 25% seen once. J is TRBJ1-5 and V is TRBV12-3 or TRBV12-4; D gene uncertain. The sequence was obtained from a boy under two years old who had a stem cell transplant for acute myeloid leukemia, so the T cells may come from the graft donor. The sequenced sample was PBMCs, mostly from graft donor cells, obtained 360 days after TCRalphabeta/CD19-depleted stem cell transplant. In nucleotides, the CDR3 is TGTGCCAGCAGTTTAGATGTAGTACGCAATCAGCCCCAGCATTTT. This gives the protein CASSLDVVRNQPQHF.